This T cell receptor (beta chain) was found in a study of blood T cell repertoires in COVID-19. This CDR3 spans 11 amino acids. The V gene lost 8 bases and the J gene lost 6 bases, with 11 bases spanning the gap. CDR1 is SNHLY, CDR2 FYNNEI, per germline. The assay was immunoSEQ multiplex PCR, and TCRdb's table has in-frame clones only and misses some. Of 350,000 to 450,000 clones listed, more than 70% were seen once; the top ten hold about 1.5%. The receptor was isolated from a woman between 18 and 29 years old who had been exposed to COVID-19. Specimen: PBMCs or T cells enriched from blood (not recorded which). The rearrangement uses TRBV2 and TRBJ2-7; D is unresolved. DNA for the CDR3: TGTGCCAGCTCTACTTATTTCGAGCAGTACTTC. Its translation is CASSTYFEQYF.